The 3 T cell receptor beta chains below come from one sample, sequenced in a study of CD8+CD57+ T cells in acquired aplastic anemia. Genomic DNA served as template for TCR beta VDJ and CDR3 profiling. TCRdb fed the reads into MiXCR, producing one record per CDR3 protein. The top ten hold approximately 34% of the sample, which has roughly 51,000 distinct CDR3 sequences, 70% to 80% seen once. Source material: sorted CD4+, CD8+, or CD8+CD57+ T cells (not recorded which) from PBMCs. The receptors originated from a human donor in good health, serving as a control.

The chain combines TRBV7-2 with TRBJ1-1; the D is unclear. The ends were cut back, 1 base at V and 1 base at J, with 10 bases in the middle. CDR1 and CDR2 (germline): SGHTA, FQGNSA. The CDR3 has 15 residues. The CDR3 coding sequence is TGTGCCAGCAGCTTAGTCGCAGGTACGAACACTGAAGCTTTCTTT. Residues: CASSLVAGTNTEAFF. Together with reference TRBV7-2 and TRBJ1-1, the CDR3 gives the full variable domain: GAGVSQSPSNKVTEKGKDVELRCDPISGHTALYWYRQSLGQGLEFLIYFQGNSAPDKSGLPSDRFSAERTGGSVSTLTIQRTQQEDSAVYLCASSLVAGTNTEAFFGQGTRLTVV.

This rearrangement joins TRBV15 to TRBJ1-5; D call uncertain. Germline-derived CDR1 and CDR2 are LNHNV and YYDKDF (reference sequence). The V end was cut by 5 bases, the J end by 1 base, with 12 bases between. This CDR3 is built from 15 residues. The CDR3 nucleotides read TGTGCCACCAGCCTAGTACTGACGAGCAATCAGCCCCAGCATTTT. The encoded protein is CATSLVLTSNQPQHF.

This clonotype showed up just a few times. This chain joins TRBV24-1 and TRBJ2-7; 12 nucleotides match TRBD2. The CDR3 sequence is 15 residues long. Germline CDR1 KGHDR, CDR2 SFDVKD. Unmatched junction bases numbered 5, after V lost 5 bases and J lost 4 bases. The CDR3 sequence: CATSVASGGVYEQYV. The CDR3 DNA follows: TGTGCCACCAGTGTGGCTAGCGGGGGGGTATACGAGCAGTACGTC.